A selection of T cell receptor beta chains follows, all from one sample in a study of T cell repertoires in cytomegalovirus infection. TCRdb reprocessed the reads with MiXCR, giving one entry per CDR3 protein. The table includes hundreds of thousands of distinct CDR3 sequences, under 40% detected once. The sequencing input was PBMCs. The receptors were gathered from a human donor in good health (CMV status not recorded). Some clones in this sample may be carry-over from other donors' samples. Each CDR3 is given with its conserved first and last residue. A D gene is named only where the DNA matches it firmly. Size values are once, few and many counts, or a class for expanded clones, and some rows have none.

j_gene | d_gene | abundance | v_gene | CDR3nt | CDR3aa
TRBJ2-3 | . | . | TRBV12-3/TRBV12-4 | TGTGCCAGCAATCGGGGCCCAGGTAGCACAGATACGCAGTATTTT | CASNRGPGSTDTQYF
TRBJ2-1 | . | many | TRBV7-2 | TGTGCCAGCAGCTTAGGGTACAGCATACTGTACAATGAGCAGTTCTTC | CASSLGYSILYNEQFF
TRBJ2-7 | . | few | TRBV6-1 | TGTGCCAGCAGCCCCAGACAATTTCGTTACTACGAGCAGTACTTC | CASSPRQFRYYEQYF
TRBJ2-5 | TRBD2 | few | TRBV19 | TGTGCCAGTAGTTCCGGACTAGCGGGAGGGGGCAACCAAGAGACCCAGTACTTC | CASSSGLAGGGNQETQYF
TRBJ1-1 | . | . | TRBV19 | TGTGCCAGTAGTATCAGGGGATGGGACACTGAAGCTTTCTTT | CASSIRGWDTEAFF
TRBJ2-1 | TRBD2 | . | TRBV29-1 | TGCAGCGTTGAACTAGCGGGAGGAACGGATGAGCAGTTCTTC | CSVELAGGTDEQFF
TRBJ2-1 | . | . | TRBV12-3/TRBV12-4 | TGTGCCAGCAGTTTACCGGGCCTCTCCTACAATGAGCAGTTCTTC | CASSLPGLSYNEQFF
TRBJ1-2 | TRBD1 | . | TRBV20-1 | TGCAGTGCTAGCGGGACAGTATGGTACTATGGCTACACCTTC | CSASGTVWYYGYTF
TRBJ1-6 | . | . | TRBV11-2 | TGTGCCAGCAGCTCTCTTTACCGAGGTTATTCACCCCTCCACTTT | CASSSLYRGYSPLHF
TRBJ1-4 | TRBD1 | . | TRBV28 | TGTGCCAGCACCTTACGGACAGGGCGCAATGAAAAACTGTTTTTT | CASTLRTGRNEKLFF
TRBJ1-5 | . | few | TRBV6-2/TRBV6-3 | TGTGCCAGCAGTTACTCCGACAGGCGTACAAATCAGCCCCAGCATTTT | CASSYSDRRTNQPQHF
TRBJ2-1 | TRBD2 | . | TRBV19 | TGTGCCAGTAGCACCTCTAGCGGGAACTACAATGAGCAGTTCTTC | CASSTSSGNYNEQFF
TRBJ2-7 | TRBD2 | few | TRBV7-2 | TGTGCCAGCAGCTTAGCGCGGGAGCTTTCCCACGAGCAGTACTTC | CASSLARELSHEQYF
TRBJ2-3 | . | few | TRBV20-1 | TGCAGTAGTAGTAGGACCGTCATGGATACGCAGTATTTT | CSSSRTVMDTQYF
TRBJ1-1 | . | few | TRBV4-1 | TGCGCCAGCAGCCAAGGAGGAAACAGGATAAACACTGAAGCTTTCTTT | CASSQGGNRINTEAFF
TRBJ2-1 | . | . | TRBV3-1 | TGTGCCAGCAGCCAAGAGAGGACAGTCCTCAATGAGCAGTTCTTC | CASSQERTVLNEQFF
TRBJ2-5 | . | few | TRBV6-6 | TGTGCCAGCAGTTACTCTCCTACGGGGGTGACTGGTCGGGGGACCCAGTACTTC | CASSYSPTGVTGRGTQYF
TRBJ2-2 | . | . | TRBV11-3 | TGTGCCAGCAGCAACAGGGTTACCGGGGAGCTGTTTTTT | CASSNRVTGELFF
TRBJ1-6 | . | few | TRBV28 | TGTGCCAGCACCATACAGAGCTCCTATAATTCACCCCTCCACTTT | CASTIQSSYNSPLHF
TRBJ2-5 | . | few | TRBV7-2 | TGTGCCAGCACTCGGGGCGGCAAAGAGACCCAGTACTTC | CASTRGGKETQYF
TRBJ2-7 | TRBD1 | many | TRBV7-6 | TGTGCCAGCAGCACCTCGACAGGGGAGGCCTACGAGCAGTACTTC | CASSTSTGEAYEQYF
TRBJ2-7 | TRBD1 | . | TRBV23-1 | TGCGCCAGCAGTCATCCCGGGACAGGACTACTAGAGCAGTACTTC | CASSHPGTGLLEQYF
TRBJ2-1 | TRBD1 | many | TRBV7-8 | TGTGCCAGCAGCACCAGGGACAGACCCTACAATGAGCAGTTCTTC | CASSTRDRPYNEQFF
TRBJ1-1 | TRBD1 | . | TRBV29-1 | TGCAGCGTTTTTACCGGGACAGAGGACACTGAAGCTTTCTTT | CSVFTGTEDTEAFF
TRBJ2-5 | . | . | TRBV7-2 | TGTGCCAGCAGCTTAAATCAGGGCCGGGAGACCCAGTACTTC | CASSLNQGRETQYF